One sample yielded the 23 T cell receptor beta chains listed below, sequenced in a study of T cells after yellow fever vaccination. TCRdb independently ran MiXCR on the 5' RACE reads; one entry per CDR3 protein. The table lists about 330,000 distinct CDR3 sequences, 8% to 9.5% of them singletons, with about 16% in the top ten. Sample: PBMCs, taken roughly seven weeks after the first yellow fever vaccination. These receptors were collected from a man in his late teens or twenties who received the YFV17D yellow fever vaccine.

Many counts were recorded for this clonotype. V and J are TRBV20-1 and TRBJ2-1; 10 bases are a match to TRBD2. The J segment lost 8 bases and the V segment lost 5 bases, leaving 12 bases of the junction unmatched. The CDR3 sequence is 15 residues long. Germline assignment: CDR1 DFQATT and CDR2 SNEGSKA (reference sequence). As DNA, the CDR3 is TGCAGTGCTTCCCGAGGAGCGGGGGGGCCCTATGAGCAGTTCTTC. This sequence encodes CSASRGAGGPYEQFF.

Comment on this clonotype: Sequence at one end of the junction differs from germline and may be a read error. The chain carries TRBV5-6 and TRBJ2-1; D remains unclear. The CDR3 covers 14 residues. CDR1 is SGHDT and CDR2 is YYEEEE in the germline V gene. CDR3 sequence: CAISPGRRHNEQFF. The CDR3 DNA follows: TGTGCCATCAGCCCCGGGCGCCGGCACAATGAGCAGTTCTTC.

The rearrangement links TRBV5-4 to TRBJ2-1, with TRBD2 identical over 8 bases. V was pared by 0 bases and J by 4 bases, with 9 bases of the junction left unmatched. The CDR3 has 17 amino acids. Germline CDR1 and CDR2: SGHNT and YYREEE (reference sequence). The CDR3 DNA is TGTGCCAGCAGCTTGGTTCGGGGCGGGGGGAGGTACAATGAGCAGTTCTTC. As protein: CASSLVRGGGRYNEQFF. Full variable domain (missing parts from reference TRBV5-4 and TRBJ2-1): ETGVTQSPTHLIKTRGQQVTLRCSSQSGHNTVSWYQQALGQGPQFIFQYYREEENGRGNFPPRFSGLQFPNYSSELNVNALELDDSALYLCASSLVRGGGRYNEQFFGPGTRLTVL.

This chain joins TRBV9 and TRBJ2-3, with D hard to call. The CDR3 has 13 residues. With 1 base removed from V and 4 bases from J, the gap between germline ends came to 7 bases. Germline loops: CDR1 SGDLS, CDR2 YYNGEE. The CDR3 loop is CASSVSQADTQYF. The CDR3 DNA sequence: TGTGCCAGCAGCGTAAGCCAAGCAGATACGCAGTATTTT.

This clonotype was observed a handful of times. This chain joins TRBV7-9 and TRBJ2-2; no firm D call. The CDR3 sequence is 13 residues long. CDR1 and CDR2 (germline): SEHNR, FQNEAQ (reference sequence). V lost 5 bases to trimming and J lost 6 bases, with 10 bases between them. As DNA, the CDR3 is TGTGCCAGCAGCCCGAGCCCCCCCGGGGAGCTGTTTTTT. Translation gives CASSPSPPGELFF.

In the case of this clonotype: Its ends do not fully match the called genes, so a read error is possible. The chain joins TRBV3-1 to TRBJ2-3; 10 nucleotides match TRBD2. This CDR3 is built from 18 residues. Germline V gene data show CDR1 as LGHDT and CDR2 as YNNKEL (reference sequence). The DNA of the CDR3 is TGTGCCAGCACCCAAGTCAAAGCGGGGGGGCCTAGAACAGATACGCAGTATTTT. This translates into CASTQVKAGGPRTDTQYF.

The rearrangement links TRBV20-1 to TRBJ1-5; D gene ambiguous. Germline lookup yields CDR1 DFQATT and CDR2 SNEGSKA (reference sequence). Trimming shortened V by 0 bases and J by 2 bases, and 14 bases separated the two germline ends. This CDR3 spans 16 amino acids. CDR3 region: CSARDWANGGNQPQHF. The CDR3 DNA is TGCAGTGCTAGAGATTGGGCTAACGGGGGCAATCAGCCCCAGCATTTT.

This chain joins TRBV7-9 and TRBJ2-1, with no clear D. The V gene lost 3 bases and the J gene lost 5 bases, with 11 bases spanning the gap. CDR3 length: 14 amino acids. Germline V gene sequence: CDR1 SEHNR, CDR2 FQNEAQ (reference sequence). The CDR3 DNA follows: TGTGCCAGCAGCTTTCTCGGACCGAACAATGAGCAGTTCTTC. The encoded protein is CASSFLGPNNEQFF.

The genes are TRBV18 and TRBJ2-7, with D hard to call. This CDR3 comprises 13 residues. V was clipped by 5 bases and J by 0 bases, with 8 bases between them. From germline, CDR1 is KGHSH and CDR2 LQKENI. CDR3 residues: CASSASNSYEQYV. The CDR3 DNA sequence: TGTGCCAGCTCAGCCAGTAACTCCTACGAGCAGTACGTC.

In its sample, this clonotype was seen a few times. The CDR3 here is CAISVAGTTDTQYF. The CDR3 region has the DNA TGTGCCATCAGTGTTGCGGGGACCACAGATACGCAGTATTTT. The V and J genes are TRBV10-3 and TRBJ2-3; TRBD2 is a possible D gene (6 bases). This CDR3 has 14 amino acids. V lost 4 bases to trimming and J lost 2 bases, with 10 bases between them. Germline V gene data show CDR1 as ENHRY and CDR2 as SYGVKD.

This clonotype appeared many times. In nucleotides, the CDR3 is TGTGCCAGCAGCTTGTCTGGCACAGATACGCAGTATTTT. Its protein product is CASSLSGTDTQYF. V is TRBV7-2 and J is TRBJ2-3; D call uncertain. V was cut by 3 bases and J by 1 base, with 5 bases left in between. This CDR3 contains 13 residues. The germline V gene encodes CDR1 SGHTA and CDR2 FQGNSA.

This clonotype appeared a few times. CDR3 DNA: TGTGCCAGCAGTTGGCAGCTGCGGGACATCACGAACACCGGGGAGCTGTTTTTT. Its protein is CASSWQLRDITNTGELFF. The gene calls are TRBV6-5 and TRBJ2-2; D could derive from TRBD1 or TRBD2 (6 bases each). Germline V gives CDR1 MNHEY, CDR2 SVGAGI. V lost 4 bases and J 0 bases, leaving 18 bases between the germline ends. The CDR3 consists of 18 residues.

The chain has TRBV30 and TRBJ2-3, with 9 bases aligning to TRBD2. CDR3 length: 15 amino acids. Looked up from germline, CDR1 is GTSNPN and CDR2 is SVGIG (reference sequence). V trimming: 1 base; J trimming: 2 bases; junction bases outside the gene matches: 4. The CDR3 DNA reads as TGTGCCTGGAGTGCTAGCGGGGCGTTCACAGATACGCAGTATTTT. Encoded protein: CAWSASGAFTDTQYF.

This clonotype came up a few times. Here the CDR3 reads CASSFRQIDSGNTIYF. CDR3 DNA: TGCGCCAGCAGCTTTCGGCAGATAGACTCTGGAAACACCATATATTTT. The chain combines TRBV5-1 with TRBJ1-3, with D unresolved. Germline CDR1 and CDR2: SGHRS and YFSETQ. The CDR3 covers 16 residues. V lost 2 bases and J lost 0, with 12 bases in between. The full variable domain, with the rest looked up from reference TRBV5-1 and TRBJ1-3, is KAGVTQTPRYLIKTRGQQVTLSCSPISGHRSVSWYQQTPGQGLQFLFEYFSETQRNKGNFPGRFSGRQFSNSRSEMNVSTLELGDSALYLCASSFRQIDSGNTIYFGEGSWLTVV.

This clonotype was recorded once. The V and J genes are TRBV5-4 and TRBJ2-2, with D possibly TRBD1 on 6 matching bases. The germline V gene encodes CDR1 SGHNT and CDR2 YYREEE (reference sequence). V lost 4 bases and J 3 bases, leaving 13 bases between the germline ends. The CDR3 is made up of 15 amino acids. The DNA for the CDR3 is TGTGCCAGCAGCCACACAGGGATCTACACCGGGGAGCTGTTTTTT. Translation: CASSHTGIYTGELFF.

This clonotype appeared a few times. The chain employs TRBV4-3 and TRBJ2-2; D is uncertain. The CDR3 spans 16 residues. CDR1 and CDR2 (germline): LGHNA, YSLEER. Between the trimmed V and J ends, which lost 8 bases and 2 bases, there was a span of 18 bases. The CDR3 region is CASSIELPPNTGELFF. For the CDR3, the DNA is TGCGCCAGCTCGATAGAACTCCCTCCTAACACCGGGGAGCTGTTTTTT.

This clonotype was detected only a few times. The chain links TRBV2 to TRBJ1-2; 10 bases agree with TRBD1. Germline values: CDR1 SNHLY, CDR2 FYNNEI. The CDR3 loop spans 14 amino acids. Trimming at V came to 6 bases and at J to 8 bases, leaving 9 bases not matched to a gene. The CDR3 DNA is TGTGCCAGCAGCCTCTCCGGGACAGGGGACGGCTACACCTTC. It yields the protein CASSLSGTGDGYTF. The whole variable domain, remainder taken from reference TRBV2 and TRBJ1-2, is EPEVTQTPSHQVTQMGQEVILRCVPISNHLYFYWYRQILGQKVEFLVSFYNNEISEKSEIFDDQFSVERPDGSNFTLKIRSTKLEDSAMYFCASSLSGTGDGYTFGSGTRLTVV.

This clonotype was counted at least ten times. The rearrangement links TRBV5-1 to TRBJ2-5; a weak D match, TRBD1 (5 bases). Trimming left V 1 base short and J 3 bases short, with 13 bases between. This CDR3 region has 15 residues. Germline loops: CDR1 SGHRS, CDR2 YFSETQ. The CDR3 DNA follows: TGCGCCAGCAGCTTGATTGGTCCGACAGAAGAGACCCAGTACTTC. Amino acids: CASSLIGPTEETQYF.

This clonotype has ten or more counts. The rearrangement uses TRBV18 and TRBJ2-7; the match to TRBD2 covers 8 bases. This CDR3 has 15 amino acids. V was pared by 2 bases and J by 6 bases, with 9 bases of the junction left unmatched. The germline CDR1 and CDR2 sequences are KGHSH and LQKENI. CDR3 sequence: CASSPGTRGSVEQYV. For the CDR3, the DNA is TGTGCCAGCTCACCAGGGACTAGGGGGAGTGTCGAGCAGTACGTC.

This clonotype was counted only a few times. V is TRBV19 and J is TRBJ1-5; 7 bases match TRBD1. Germline CDR1 and CDR2: LNHDA and SQIVND (reference sequence). V lost 3 bases to trimming and J lost 4 bases; unmatched junction nucleotides: 9. This CDR3 spans 16 amino acids. This CDR3 is CASSISSVTGNQPQHF. The CDR3 region has the DNA TGTGCCAGTAGTATTTCGTCCGTGACAGGGAATCAGCCCCAGCATTTT.

The chain carries TRBV4-2 and TRBJ2-1, with 12 bases identical to TRBD1. With 8 bases clipped from V and 5 bases from J, the junction kept 7 bases outside the gene matches. CDR1 and CDR2 (germline): LGHNA, YNFKEQ. CDR3 length: 15 amino acids. CDR3 DNA sequence: TGTGCCAGCGGACCGGGACAGGGGGCTGACAATGAGCAGTTCTTC. It specifies CASGPGQGADNEQFF.

The chain has TRBV28 and TRBJ2-5; TRBD1 might be the D (5 bases). Per germline, CDR1 MDHEN and CDR2 SYDVKM. V was pared by 4 bases and J by 3 bases, with 9 bases between. The CDR3 covers 13 residues. CDR3 protein: CASSWTPEETQYF. CDR3 nucleotides: TGTGCCAGCAGTTGGACACCTGAAGAGACCCAGTACTTC. The full variable domain, with the rest looked up from reference TRBV28 and TRBJ2-5, is DVKVTQSSRYLVKRTGEKVFLECVQDMDHENMFWYRQDPGLGLRLIYFSYDVKMKEKGDIPEGYSVSREKKERFSLILESASTNQTSMYLCASSWTPEETQYFGPGTRLLVL.

V is TRBV12-5 and J is TRBJ2-5; 11 bases line up with TRBD2. There are 19 residues in the CDR3. V was clipped by 3 bases and J by 1 base; unmatched bases: 13. Germline-derived CDR1 and CDR2 are LGHNT and FRNRAP. Here the CDR3 reads CASGFPRLAGTGRQETQYF. In DNA form, the CDR3 reads TGTGCTAGTGGTTTCCCCAGACTAGCGGGGACCGGCCGCCAAGAGACCCAGTACTTC.